The T cell receptor beta chain under discussion was sequenced for a study of T cell clonality in common variable immunodeficiency. This clone has a count of ten or more. The read stops 3 residues short of the end of the CDR3; the missing end is completed from the germline J gene. Sequencing used immunoSEQ multiplex PCR; TCRdb keeps in-frame clones, though not all of them. The profile covers 55,000 or so clones, none occurring a single time. V was pared by 2 bases and J by 0 bases, with 11 bases between. There are 17 residues in the CDR3. The germline CDR1 and CDR2 sequences are SGHTA and FQGTGA. Sequenced: peripheral blood mononuclear cells. The J gene is TRBJ2-6, the V gene TRBV7-3, with a possible D match to TRBD2 (5 bases). This TCR was recovered from a person aged 18-70 years in good health. CDR3: CASSLFPGDSGANVLTF. The CDR3 DNA, read in part, is TGTGCCAGCAGCTTATTCCCCGGGGACTCTGGGGCCAACGTC.